This T cell receptor (beta chain) was retrieved from a study of response to subunit inactivated influenza vaccine. Findings and limits, study-wide: Only a handful of new T cells, the authors suggested, are recruited with each seasonal influenza vaccination.

Concerning this clonotype itself: Its antigen is not known.

Germline V CDR1 and CDR2: GTSNPN, SVGIG (reference sequence). V shed 0 bases and J shed 4 bases, with 10 bases lying between them. The CDR3 extends over 14 amino acids. TCRdb passed the RT-PCR reads through MiXCR, listing each CDR3 protein once. The sample yields 150,000 to 200,000 distinct CDR3 sequences, roughly 12% seen once. These data also formed part of another study, on T cells expressing NK-cell markers. As reported in that work: Libraries used 5'RACE template switching adding universal primer site and UMIs. In about 6 donors, dominant CD3+CD56+NKG2C+ clonotypes ranked among the top 10 CD8+ clonotypes. Similarly, these clonotypes led the CD3+CD56-NKG2C+ fraction as well in a handful of donors.

This sequence was found in a man aged 45 to 65 who received an inactivated influenza vaccine. The specimen comprised CD8+ T cells sorted from PBMCs, sampled approximately 12 days after vaccination. The chain is built from TRBV30 and TRBJ2-1; the D is unclear. The CDR3 region is CAWSVLTGYNEQFF. The CDR3 bases are TGTGCCTGGAGTGTATTAACCGGTTACAATGAGCAGTTCTTC.